This TCR beta chain derives from a study of blood T cell repertoires in COVID-19. On the study more broadly: Samples came from the United States, Italy and Spain, spanning acute and convalescent COVID-19. PBMCs, B-cell-depleted T cells, or T cells provided the cDNA or gDNA that made up the material.

Trimming left V 4 bases short and J 2 bases short, with 10 bases between. CDR3 size: 15 residues. Germline CDR1 and CDR2: SGDLS and YYNGEE. Authors' data handling: Researchers report that nucleated cell counts were estimated from reference gene primer amplification. Here immunoSEQ multiplex PCR was the method, and the copy in TCRdb shows in-frame clones only, minus some. The V and J calls and the clone size are those of that table, but D and trimming were determined from the DNA. The sample contains fewer than 200,000 clones, 85% to 90% of which appear only once. Seattle patients were enrolled while actively infected and followed longitudinally.

The rearrangement links TRBV9 to TRBJ2-6, with no clear D. The receptor comes from a woman between 65 and 79 years old with COVID-19, enrolled during active disease. Sequencing input: peripheral blood. The CDR3: CASSFHAAGANVLTF. The DNA for the CDR3 is TGTGCCAGCAGCTTCCATGCAGCTGGGGCCAACGTCCTGACTTTC.